This record concerns one T cell receptor (beta chain) sequence. Antigen specificity is unknown. This sample is drawn from a study of shared clonotypes between healthy human individuals. Study context: Researchers assigned three CD4 naive, three CD4 memory, two CD8 naive and one CD8 memory plate to each donor. General study results and limits: Between a few donors, naive CD4 clonotypes were shared at a level of approximately 5%. Naive subsets, compared against memory subsets, generally had larger estimated richness values.

CDR1 and CDR2 from the germline V gene are SEHNR and FQNEAQ (reference sequence). This CDR3 region has 14 residues. The V gene lost 5 bases and the J gene lost 7 bases, with 14 bases spanning the gap. Here immunoSEQ multiplex PCR was the method, and the copy in TCRdb shows in-frame clones only, minus some. The sample holds roughly 300,000 clones, around nine tenths seen once. CD8 memory merged CD45RO+ with CCR7-negative CD45RA+ TemRA cells. The sequence came from a man aged 18 to 30 in good health. The chain recombines TRBV7-9 with TRBJ1-4, with D perhaps matching TRBD1 (6 bases). Sequenced input: memory CD8+ T cells sorted from blood. The subset denotes: CD45RO+ cells pooled with CCR7-negative TemRA cells. CDR3: CASSASGEGEKLFF. The CDR3 DNA reads as TGTGCCAGCAGCGCTTCAGGGGAGGGTGAAAAACTGTTTTTT.